The clone carrying this T cell receptor (beta chain) qualifies as medium-sized. Its specificity is not known. This sample is part of a study of T cell repertoires in cytomegalovirus infection. In the study overall: The authors relied on CMV epitopes, both recently identified HLA-C-restricted and well-studied HLA-B-restricted. Indications came from public TCR beta signatures; they pointed to CMV infection and to a matching HLA type.

TCRdb called the reads again in MiXCR, with one record for every CDR3 protein. Among fewer than 130,000 distinct CDR3 sequences listed, 35% to 50% were seen once. The clonotype was recovered from a human donor in good health (CMV status not recorded). Some clones in this sample may be carry-over from other donors' samples. The source was CD8+ T cells from cultured PBMCs, collected from culture after CMV antigen stimulation.

CDR3: CASSYGTGAYEQYF. The CDR3 nucleotides are TGTGCCAGCAGTTACGGGACAGGGGCCTACGAGCAGTACTTC. The chain joins TRBV6-2 or TRBV6-3 to TRBJ2-7, with TRBD1 matching over 10 bases. With 2 bases clipped from V and 2 bases from J, the junction kept 0 bases outside the gene matches. CDR1 and CDR2 from the germline V gene are MNHEY and SVGEGT. The CDR3 covers 14 residues.